The rows below give T cell receptor beta chains drawn from one sample of a study of beta chain features in type 1 diabetes. Assay: immunoSEQ multiplex PCR; the TCRdb copy retains only in-frame clones and omits some. Here the sample spans around 58,000 clones, approximately 62% being singletons. Sequenced: Tregs from blood. All receptors derive from a woman younger than 30 in good health. The CDR3 runs from the conserved cysteine through the conserved F or W. D genes are given only for firm matches. Rows give clone size only sometimes, using once, few, many, or a class for an expanded clone.

j_gene | v_gene | abundance | d_gene | CDR3aa | CDR3nt
TRBJ2-6 | TRBV5-1 | . | . | CASRGTGSGANVLTF | TGCGCCAGCAGGGGAACAGGATCTGGGGCCAACGTCCTGACTTTC
TRBJ2-3 | TRBV19 | . | TRBD2 | CASMSAGGPRDTQYF | TGTGCCAGTATGTCAGCGGGGGGGCCGAGGGATACGCAGTATTTT
TRBJ2-2 | TRBV5-1 | . | . | CASSFTGGELFF | TGCGCCAGCAGCTTCACGGGAGGGGAGCTGTTTTTT
TRBJ1-1 | TRBV7-9 | few | TRBD1 | CASSFDRDAEAFF | TGTGCCAGCAGCTTCGACAGGGACGCTGAAGCTTTCTTT
TRBJ2-7 | TRBV4-1 | . | TRBD2 | CASSPGLAGSYEQYF | TGCGCCAGCAGCCCGGGACTAGCGGGTTCCTACGAGCAGTACTTC
TRBJ1-4 | TRBV4-1 | . | . | CASSKRRLRQENEKLFF | TGCGCCAGCAGCAAGCGGAGGTTGAGGCAGGAGAATGAAAAACTGTTTTTT
TRBJ2-3 | TRBV18 | . | TRBD1 | CASSPGQGVGDTQYF | TGTGCCAGCTCACCGGGACAGGGGGTTGGAGATACGCAGTATTTT
TRBJ1-1 | TRBV21-1 | . | . | CASSKPGQGYTEAFF | TGTGCCAGCAGCAAGCCGGGACAGGGATACACTGAAGCTTTCTTT
TRBJ2-1 | TRBV5-1 | few | . | CASSLEGVPYNEQFF | TGCGCCAGCAGCTTGGAGGGAGTCCCCTACAATGAGCAGTTCTTC
TRBJ1-1 | TRBV10-1 | . | . | CASSESTGSTMNTEAFF | TGCGCCAGCAGTGAGTCGACAGGTTCAACCATGAACACTGAAGCTTTCTTT
TRBJ2-1 | TRBV29-1 | . | TRBD1 | CSVEGQGFYNEQFF | TGCAGCGTTGAAGGACAGGGGTTTTACAATGAGCAGTTCTTC
TRBJ2-1 | TRBV7-2 | . | . | CASSLAMAYEQFF | TGTGCCAGCAGCTTAGCGATGGCATATGAGCAGTTCTTC
TRBJ2-3 | TRBV4-1 | . | TRBD2 | CASSRKASGRVPDTQYF | TGCGCCAGCAGCCGGAAGGCTAGCGGGAGGGTTCCAGATACGCAGTATTTT
TRBJ2-3 | TRBV5-1 | . | TRBD1 | CASTRAGGSTDTQYF | TGCGCCAGCACCCGAGCAGGGGGCTCCACAGATACGCAGTATTTT
TRBJ1-5 | TRBV18 | . | . | CASSPVRQPQPQHF | TGTGCCAGCTCACCGGTCAGGCAGCCTCAGCCCCAGCATTTT
TRBJ2-7 | TRBV6-5 | . | TRBD1 | CASSYSRDSYEQYF | TGTGCCAGCAGTTACTCGAGGGACAGCTACGAGCAGTACTTC